The entry below describes one T cell receptor beta chain. This clone came up a few times. Its antigen is still unknown. Base qualities are not at hand, and no much larger clone is one base apart. The time point label on this specimen signifies: week 11, during vaccination. A 20-mer mutant IDH1 peptide at 300 micrograms in Montanide made up each vaccine dose, which was injected subcutaneously together with topical imiquimod. Donors had newly diagnosed WHO grade 3 or 4 IDH1-mutant astrocytomas with loss of nuclear ATRX. The samples were drawn from NOA16, a multicentre, single-arm, open-label phase I trial in Germany that tested a mutant IDH1 peptide vaccine in humans for the first time. The DNeasy Blood and Tissue Kit was used to extract genomic DNA from EDTA blood for TCRB sequencing. This sample was taken from a study of a mutant IDH1 vaccine in newly diagnosed glioma (dated by TCRdb to 2020 to 2022). Regarding the complete study: Patients received eight vaccinations in weeks 1, 3, 5, 7, 11, 15, 19 and 23, corresponding to visits V03 through V10. For exploratory analyses, longitudinal TCRB deep sequencing was carried out in 25 treated patients wherever samples were available. Of the approximately 30 treated patients, around 62% were male and about 40% were female, and a mean age of approximately 40 years was recorded. Six visits were used for peripheral blood collection: V03 (baseline), V05, V07, V10, V12 and V13. Prior to enrollment, standard therapy consisting of radiotherapy alone, temozolomide alone, or radiochemotherapy with temozolomide had been administered to patients, with the combination being received by most patients. Vaccination began 4-6 weeks after radiotherapy alone, or alongside temozolomide cycles in the chemotherapy-containing groups.

Germline trimming: 6 bases from V, 3 bases from J; junction bases outside gene matches: 6. The germline V gene specifies MNHNS as CDR1 and SASEGT as CDR2. The CDR3 starts with the cysteine, ends with the phenylalanine, and has 14 residues. Only the CDR3 portion is preserved as DNA: 42 bases, with reading frame beginning at the first base. Library prep was done by the immunoSEQ multiplex PCR assay. Rearranged TCR beta chain sequences were amplified using the hsTCRB Kit according to the manufacturer's protocol. An Illumina MiSeq was used to sequence the TCRB libraries. From the authors' description of their analysis: The proprietary platform of the kit vendor was used for demultiplexing, trimming and gene mapping. TCRdb holds this immuneACCESS table with in-frame rearrangements only. Some clones are missing; in checked studies, unresolved V genes explain under half, and the rest has no known cause. V and J calls and clone size are those listed in that table; D and trimming were worked out from the DNA. The sample table lists tens of thousands of clones, 78% of them with a count of one. The ten largest make up approximately 23% of the sample.

Broader findings and caveats from the paper: Pseudoprogression seemed to be unrelated to changes in the top peripheral T cell clonotypes found by TCRB sequencing. Selection of PBMC samples for TCRB deep sequencing was based on availability. Across multiple MHC alleles, vaccine-induced immune responses were seen in nearly 95% of patients. The authors stated that sample limitations prevented analyses of patient blood samples from being reproduced.

Sequenced material: PBMCs, taken from a glioma patient whose treatment included an IDH1 peptide vaccine. This TCR was sampled from a man younger than 45 with glioma. The V and J segments used are TRBV6-1 and TRBJ1-2; TRBD1 lines up with 8 middle nucleotides. The bases are TGTGCCAGCAGAGGACAGGGATATTACTATGGCTACACCTTC. Its product reads: CASRGQGYYYGYTF.